Each of the 21 T cell receptor beta chains below was sequenced from the same sample in a study of neurological immune-mediated disorders. Via MiXCR, TCRdb re-called the 5' RACE reads, giving one row per CDR3 protein. This sample yields tens of thousands of distinct CDR3 sequences, of which over 12% are seen a single time; about a quarter belongs to the top ten. Material: PBMCs. The receptor set was obtained from a woman aged 50 to 60 with HTLV-1-associated myelopathy (HAM/TSP).

V is TRBV7-8 and J is TRBJ2-1, with D maybe TRBD1 (5 bases). The CDR3 is made up of 13 amino acids. The V gene's germline CDR1 is SGHVS and CDR2 FQNEAQ. V was pared by 4 bases and J by 10 bases, with 14 bases between. Here the CDR3 reads CASSSTGAGEQFF. The CDR3 DNA follows: TGTGCCAGCAGCTCAACAGGCGCCGGGGAGCAGTTCTTC.

The table lists this clonotype with many counts. This chain joins TRBV20-1 and TRBJ2-3, with TRBD2 as a possible D gene (6 bases). The germline V and J ends were trimmed by 6 bases and 4 bases, with 17 bases remaining between them. CDR3 size: 14 residues. CDR1 is DFQATT, CDR2 SNEGSKA, per germline (reference sequence). In nucleotides, the CDR3 is TGCAGTGCGCCGCGTCCGGGGGTACCAGATACGCAGTATTTT. Its translation: CSAPRPGVPDTQYF.

This clonotype ranks as medium-sized. The rearrangement links TRBV5-1 to TRBJ2-3, with D possibly being TRBD1 or TRBD2 (5 bases each). Germline assignment: CDR1 SGHRS and CDR2 YFSETQ. There are 12 residues in the CDR3. Trimming removed 4 bases at V and 4 bases at J, with 7 bases between. The CDR3 sequence: CASSVGADTQYF. Here the CDR3 DNA reads TGCGCCAGCAGCGTGGGGGCAGATACGCAGTATTTT.

This clonotype was found many times. The chain links TRBV5-1 to TRBJ1-6; maybe TRBD1 (6 bases). The germline gives CDR1 SGHRS, CDR2 YFSETQ. V lost 1 base to trimming and J lost 7 bases, with 12 bases between them. This CDR3 comprises 15 residues. The CDR3 protein is CASSLSVRGNSPLHF. Written as DNA, the CDR3 is TGCGCCAGCAGCTTGTCGGTCAGGGGAAATTCACCCCTCCACTTT.

In this sample, this clonotype turned up many times. The chain links TRBV7-9 to TRBJ2-1, with D perhaps TRBD1 or TRBD2 (6 bases each). The CDR3 contains 13 residues. Trimming left V 3 bases short and J 12 bases short, with 15 bases between. Germline assignment: CDR1 SEHNR and CDR2 FQNEAQ (reference sequence). DNA for the CDR3: TGTGCCAGCAGCTTCGGGGGCCAGCTGGGGCAGTTCTTC. Translated, it gives CASSFGGQLGQFF.

Ten or more counts support this clonotype. The genes are TRBV20-1 and TRBJ1-5; TRBD1 matches 7 bases. J was trimmed by 2 bases and V by 5 bases; bases with no gene match: 6. CDR1 is DFQATT and CDR2 is SNEGSKA in the germline V gene (reference sequence). CDR3 length equals 14 residues. The DNA of the CDR3 is TGCAGTGCTCAGGGAGGGGGCGGCAATCAGCCCCAGCATTTT. Amino acids: CSAQGGGGNQPQHF.

This clonotype was seen many times. This rearrangement joins TRBV2 to TRBJ1-4; 7 bases map to TRBD1. Germline V CDR1 and CDR2: SNHLY, FYNNEI. Germline trimming cut 4 bases from V and 4 bases from J; bases unmatched to any gene: 6. This CDR3 comprises 15 residues. CDR3 DNA sequence: TGTGCCAGCAGTGGGCTGGGACAGATTAATGAAAAACTGTTTTTT. This translates into CASSGLGQINEKLFF.

This clonotype was counted many times. The CDR3 DNA is TGTGCCAGCAGCCGGACAGGGGGCGCGGGCACTGAAGCTTTCTTT. Amino acids: CASSRTGGAGTEAFF. The gene calls are TRBV6-1 and TRBJ1-1, with 11 positions matching TRBD1. The CDR3 is made up of 15 amino acids. V shed 6 bases, J shed 4 bases, and the junction held 7 bases outside the gene matches. The germline gives CDR1 MNHNS, CDR2 SASEGT.

This clonotype has ten or more counts. Without the conserved terminal phenylalanine or tryptophan, this CDR3 likely stems from a read error. Because the CDR3's place on the DNA is in doubt, the DNA is left out and the CDR3 is given as listed by TCRdb. The V call is TRBV19, the J call TRBJ1-2; the table calls TRBD1, which could not be checked here. CDR1 is LNHDA, CDR2 SQIVND, per germline (reference sequence). The CDR3 extends over 8 residues, inclusive of both ends. The CDR3: CASSIPQR.

There are many counts of this clonotype. CDR3 in DNA: TGCAGCGTTGTAGGGGGGACCTCTGGGGCCAACGTCCTGACTTTC. Protein product: CSVVGGTSGANVLTF. The rearrangement uses TRBV29-1 and TRBJ2-6, with D perhaps assigned TRBD1 or TRBD2 (6 bases each). Trimming pared 4 bases from V and 0 bases from J, leaving 10 bases between. This CDR3 contains 15 residues. Germline CDR1 SQVTM, CDR2 ANQGSEA.

This clonotype came up a few times. This chain connects TRBV15 to TRBJ2-7; 8 bases match TRBD1. V was clipped by 1 base and J by 4 bases; unmatched bases: 6. CDR1 is LNHNV and CDR2 is YYDKDF in the germline V gene (reference sequence). CDR3 size: 15 residues. The CDR3 sequence is CATSRAGDRIYEQYF. CDR3 nucleotide sequence: TGTGCCACCAGCAGAGCTGGGGACAGGATTTACGAGCAGTACTTC.

This clonotype occurred many times. This sequence joins TRBV4-3 and TRBJ2-2; D is possibly TRBD1 (5 bases). Germline V gene sequence: CDR1 LGHNA, CDR2 YSLEER. V lost 0 bases and J lost 6, with 8 bases in between. The length of the CDR3 is 14 residues. The CDR3 DNA reads as TGCGCCAGCAGCCAAGAAGGGGTAGCCGGGGAGCTGTTTTTT. This encodes CASSQEGVAGELFF.

This clonotype was picked up many times. This chain joins TRBV2 and TRBJ1-6; TRBD1 agrees at 7 bases. V trimming: 2 bases; J trimming: 12 bases; junction bases outside the gene matches: 10. The CDR3 sequence is 15 residues long. Per germline, CDR1 SNHLY and CDR2 FYNNEI. CDR3 in amino acids: CASSERPTGIGPLHF. Written as DNA, the CDR3 is TGTGCCAGCAGTGAAAGACCGACAGGGATAGGACCCCTCCACTTT.

The sample holds many counts of this clonotype. The chain is built from TRBV12-3 or TRBV12-4 and TRBJ1-4, with D possibly being TRBD1 (5 bases). Trimming removed 5 bases from V and 2 bases from J, with 12 bases in between. CDR3 size: 15 residues. Here the CDR3 reads CASSPLRGTNEKLFF. The CDR3, as DNA: TGTGCCAGCAGTCCCCTTCGGGGGACTAATGAAAAACTGTTTTTT.

This clonotype was seen at least ten times. The chain has TRBV5-1 and TRBJ2-2, with D possibly being TRBD1 (5 bases). The CDR3 consists of 15 residues. With 2 bases removed from V and 2 bases from J, the gap between germline ends came to 10 bases. Germline values: CDR1 SGHRS, CDR2 YFSETQ. CDR3 in DNA: TGCGCCAGCAGCTTAGGGGCGCTTAACACCGGGGAGCTGTTTTTT. This translates into CASSLGALNTGELFF.

This clonotype was observed at least ten times. The V and J genes are TRBV5-6 and TRBJ2-1, with no clear D. Trimming stripped 0 bases from V and 0 bases from J, with 7 bases between. The CDR3 is made up of 15 amino acids. The germline V gene has CDR1 SGHDT and CDR2 YYEEEE. CDR3 bases: TGTGCCAGCAGCTTGGACGTAAGCTCCTACAATGAGCAGTTCTTC. Protein product: CASSLDVSSYNEQFF.

This clonotype occurred many times. This rearrangement joins TRBV7-2 to TRBJ2-1, with D uncertain. V gave up 1 base and J gave up 6 bases, with 7 bases separating them. The CDR3 spans 13 residues. CDR1 and CDR2 from the germline V gene are SGHTA and FQGNSA. CDR3 in amino acids: CASSLEGVNEQFF. DNA of the CDR3: TGTGCCAGCAGCTTAGAAGGAGTCAATGAGCAGTTCTTC. Filled out from reference TRBV7-2 and TRBJ2-1, the complete variable domain reads GAGVSQSPSNKVTEKGKDVELRCDPISGHTALYWYRQSLGQGLEFLIYFQGNSAPDKSGLPSDRFSAERTGGSVSTLTIQRTQQEDSAVYLCASSLEGVNEQFFGPGTRLTVL.

This clonotype came up many times. The rearrangement links TRBV20-1 to TRBJ2-4; 7 bases align to TRBD2. The junction had 1 base not matched to a gene; V was cut back by 5 bases and J by 3 bases. The CDR3 runs 12 residues. CDR1 is DFQATT, CDR2 SNEGSKA, per germline (reference sequence). The CDR3 region is CSAAGVKNIQYF. The CDR3, as DNA: TGCAGTGCTGCGGGAGTCAAAAACATTCAGTACTTC.

This clonotype appeared many times. The chain couples TRBV12-3 or TRBV12-4 to TRBJ1-1; no firm D call. The germline V and J ends were trimmed by 8 bases and 4 bases, with 14 bases remaining between them. The CDR3 is 13 residues long. CDR3 coding DNA: TGTGCCAGCGGGAATCTGGGGAGCACTGAAGCTTTCTTT. Translating it yields CASGNLGSTEAFF.

With regard to this clonotype: At one end, the junction sequence differs from germline, possibly due to a read error. This chain joins TRBV4-1 and TRBJ2-2; TRBD1 matches 8 bases. Germline CDR1 MGHRA, CDR2 YSYEKL. The CDR3 runs to 16 residues. Here the CDR3 DNA reads TGCGCCAGCAGCCAAGGACAGGGGCTATATACCGGGGGGCTGTTTTTT. Its protein product is CASSQGQGLYTGGLFF.

This clonotype has at least ten counts. The chain links TRBV20-1 to TRBJ1-5; no reliable D call. Germline loops: CDR1 DFQATT, CDR2 SNEGSKA (reference sequence). The V end was cut by 5 bases, the J end by 0 bases, with 17 bases between. The CDR3 runs 16 residues. The CDR3 region is CSASQEEQSSNQPQHF. The CDR3, as DNA: TGCAGTGCTTCCCAAGAGGAGCAGAGTAGCAATCAGCCCCAGCATTTT.